The 18 T cell receptor beta chains listed next were all sequenced from one sample in a study of T cell repertoires in cytomegalovirus infection. TCRdb re-called the reads through MiXCR, storing one row per CDR3 protein. The sample includes approximately 200,000 distinct CDR3 sequences, roughly 22% seen only once; the top ten take approximately 18%. Input material: CD8+ T cells from PBMCs. The origin of the receptors is a human donor in good health (CMV status not recorded). Some clones in this sample may be carry-over from other donors' samples.

This clonotype was counted only a few times. The rearrangement joins TRBV7-9 to TRBJ2-1; TRBD2 matches at 11 bases. Germline CDR1 is SEHNR and CDR2 is FQNEAQ (reference sequence). The junction had 8 bases not matched to a gene; V was cut back by 5 bases and J by 8 bases. CDR3 length: 15 residues. CDR3 in amino acids: CASSLSGGASDEQFF. CDR3 DNA: TGTGCCAGCAGCCTTAGCGGGGGGGCTTCAGATGAGCAGTTCTTC.

This clonotype was detected ten times or more. The CDR3 region has the DNA TGTGCCAGCAGCTTTTCGTCCCATGAGCAGTTCTTC. Protein sequence: CASSFSSHEQFF. V gene TRBV7-8 combines with J gene TRBJ2-1; the D is unclear. Germline-derived CDR1 and CDR2 are SGHVS and FQNEAQ. V lost 3 bases and J lost 8, with 8 bases in between. CDR3 length: 12 residues.

J is TRBJ2-1 and V is TRBV29-1, with 11 nucleotides matching TRBD2. The CDR3 is 15 amino acids. V lost 4 bases to trimming and J lost 8 bases; unmatched junction nucleotides: 10. Germline CDR1 is SQVTM and CDR2 is ANQGSEA. CDR3 DNA: TGCAGCGTTGGGTCTAGCGGGGGGCCCTGGGATGAGCAGTTCTTC. This gives the protein CSVGSSGGPWDEQFF.

This chain joins TRBV28 and TRBJ1-5; D is uncertain. V dropped 8 bases and J dropped 5 bases, with 16 bases sitting between them. The CDR3 has 14 residues. From germline, CDR1 is MDHEN and CDR2 SYDVKM. CDR3 sequence: CASSWSTVHQPQHF. The CDR3 DNA is TGTGCCAGCTCCTGGAGTACAGTTCATCAGCCCCAGCATTTT.

The chain couples TRBV20-1 to TRBJ1-3; TRBD1 is a possible D gene (5 bases). This CDR3 spans 16 amino acids. CDR1 DFQATT and CDR2 SNEGSKA come from the germline V gene (reference sequence). V was shortened by 0 bases and J by 0 bases, with 12 bases between the two germline ends. The CDR3 sequence is CSARDLGPNSGNTIYF. Here the CDR3 DNA reads TGCAGTGCTAGAGATCTGGGGCCAAACTCTGGAAACACCATATATTTT.

This chain uses TRBV6-6 with TRBJ1-4; TRBD1 is a possible D gene (5 bases). The CDR3 runs 14 residues. Per germline, CDR1 MNHNY and CDR2 SVGAGI (reference sequence). Trimming took 6 bases from V and 4 from J, leaving 12 bases between them. CDR3 sequence reads: CASSPTAYNEKLFF. The CDR3, as DNA: TGTGCCAGCAGCCCGACAGCTTATAATGAAAAACTGTTTTTT.

This clonotype was counted at least ten times. The V call is TRBV7-4, the J call TRBJ2-1; 11 bases fit TRBD2. The CDR3 length is 16 residues. Losses at the gene ends were 5 bases for V and 3 bases for J; bases not matched to a gene: 6. Germline V gene lookup returns CDR1 SGHVT and CDR2 SQSDAQ. The CDR3 here is CASSTGTSGCYNEQFF. In nucleotides, the CDR3 is TGTGCCAGCAGCACTGGGACTAGCGGTTGCTACAATGAGCAGTTCTTC.

This clonotype was counted a few times. The V and J genes are TRBV29-1 and TRBJ2-1; 9 nucleotides align to TRBD1. The CDR3 has 15 amino acids. Unmatched junction bases numbered 9, after V lost 5 bases and J lost 4 bases. CDR1 is SQVTM, CDR2 ANQGSEA, per germline. For the CDR3, the DNA is TGCAGCGTTCTACCCGGGACAGGGTTATACAATGAGCAGTTCTTC. Residues: CSVLPGTGLYNEQFF.

The chain joins TRBV28 to TRBJ2-3; TRBD2 matches 13 bases. The ends lost 6 bases at V and 0 bases at J; junction bases unmatched: 0. This CDR3 is 15 amino acids long. CDR1 MDHEN and CDR2 SYDVKM come from the germline V gene. DNA of the CDR3: TGTGCCAGCAGACTAGCGGGGGGGAGCACAGATACGCAGTATTTT. It translates to CASRLAGGSTDTQYF.

The sample holds many counts of this clonotype. V gene TRBV7-8 combines with J gene TRBJ2-1, with D perhaps matching TRBD2 (6 bases). The CDR3 loop spans 15 amino acids. In germline, CDR1 is SGHVS, CDR2 FQNEAQ. Trimming removed 5 bases from V and 8 bases from J, with 19 bases in between. The DNA for the CDR3 is TGTGCCAGCAGCCCCGGGACTCTCCCCCCATATGAGCAGTTCTTC. This codes for CASSPGTLPPYEQFF. Combining the CDR3 with reference TRBV7-8 and TRBJ2-1 gives the whole variable domain GAGVSQSPRYKVAKRGQDVALRCDPISGHVSLFWYQQALGQGPEFLTYFQNEAQLDKSGLPSDRFFAERPEGSVSTLKIQRTQQEDSAVYLCASSPGTLPPYEQFFGPGTRLTVL.

This clonotype showed up just once. A read error may produce the germline difference seen at one junction end. The CDR3 coding sequence is TGTGCCAGCAATGAACTCCGGGACAGGGGATACGAGCAGTACTTC. Protein product: CASNELRDRGYEQYF. This rearrangement joins TRBV2 to TRBJ2-7, with TRBD1 matching 10 bases. The V gene's germline CDR1 is SNHLY and CDR2 FYNNEI. The CDR3 runs to 15 residues. Full variable domain (missing parts from reference TRBV2 and TRBJ2-7): EPEVTQTPSHQVTQMGQEVILRCVPISNHLYFYWYRQILGQKVEFLVSFYNNEISEKSEIFDDQFSVERPDGSNFTLKIRSTKLEDSAMYFCASNELRDRGYEQYFGPGTRLTVT.

The genes are TRBV20-1 and TRBJ2-1; 8 nucleotides match TRBD2. CDR3 length: 15 amino acids. Germline-derived CDR1 and CDR2 are DFQATT and SNEGSKA (reference sequence). The trim removed 4 bases at V and 4 bases at J, leaving 9 bases unmatched. CDR3: CSATPRAGVYNEQFF. DNA of the CDR3: TGCAGTGCTACCCCTCGAGCGGGGGTATACAATGAGCAGTTCTTC.

This clonotype was seen ten or more times. This chain connects TRBV7-6 to TRBJ2-5; the D call may be TRBD1 or TRBD2 (5 bases each). The germline V gene encodes CDR1 SGHVS and CDR2 FNYEAQ. The CDR3 extends over 16 amino acids. V lost 3 bases to trimming and J lost 5 bases, with 19 bases between them. The CDR3 reads CASSLAGTTTIETQYF. The CDR3 DNA reads TGTGCCAGCAGCTTGGCCGGGACCACGACGATCGAGACCCAGTACTTC.

The rearrangement uses TRBV5-4 and TRBJ2-7, with D unclear. The CDR3 has 13 amino acids. Per the germline V gene, CDR1 is SGHNT and CDR2 is YYREEE (reference sequence). V shed 1 base and J shed 5 bases, with 10 bases lying between them. The CDR3 DNA sequence: TGTGCCAGCAGCTTGCGGCGGCGAAACGAGCAGTACTTC. This encodes CASSLRRRNEQYF.

The chain employs TRBV20-1 and TRBJ2-6; D is unresolved. The CDR3 totals 16 residues. Germline loops: CDR1 DFQATT, CDR2 SNEGSKA (reference sequence). V was cut by 1 base and J by 4 bases, with 14 bases left in between. As DNA, the CDR3 is TGCAGTGCTAGAGCAGCCGCAGCTGGAGGGGCCAACGTCCTGACTTTC. It yields the protein CSARAAAAGGANVLTF.

This clonotype appeared once. J is TRBJ1-1 and V is TRBV6-1; D perhaps matches TRBD1 (5 bases). Germline loops: CDR1 MNHNS, CDR2 SASEGT. V was pared by 6 bases and J by 6 bases, with 20 bases between. The CDR3 consists of 15 residues. CDR3 region: CASSDSSQGRAEAFF. As DNA, the CDR3 is TGTGCCAGCAGCGATTCGAGTCAGGGACGCGCTGAAGCTTTCTTT.

This chain links TRBV28 with TRBJ1-5, with D perhaps TRBD1 (6 bases). There are 14 residues in the CDR3. V dropped 8 bases and J dropped 4 bases, with 15 bases sitting between them. The V gene's germline CDR1 is MDHEN and CDR2 SYDVKM. CDR3 in amino acids: CASGDQGRNQPQHF. CDR3 nucleotides: TGTGCCAGCGGAGACCAGGGGCGGAATCAGCCCCAGCATTTT.

The chain couples TRBV7-1 to TRBJ1-2; the match to TRBD1 covers 8 bases. TRBV7-1 is classed as an ORF, of uncertain function. This CDR3 contains 12 residues. The junction had 4 bases not matched to a gene; V was cut back by 8 bases and J by 5 bases. CDR3 coding DNA: TGTGCCAGCTGGAGGACAGGGTATGGCTACACCTTC. Its protein product is CASWRTGYGYTF.